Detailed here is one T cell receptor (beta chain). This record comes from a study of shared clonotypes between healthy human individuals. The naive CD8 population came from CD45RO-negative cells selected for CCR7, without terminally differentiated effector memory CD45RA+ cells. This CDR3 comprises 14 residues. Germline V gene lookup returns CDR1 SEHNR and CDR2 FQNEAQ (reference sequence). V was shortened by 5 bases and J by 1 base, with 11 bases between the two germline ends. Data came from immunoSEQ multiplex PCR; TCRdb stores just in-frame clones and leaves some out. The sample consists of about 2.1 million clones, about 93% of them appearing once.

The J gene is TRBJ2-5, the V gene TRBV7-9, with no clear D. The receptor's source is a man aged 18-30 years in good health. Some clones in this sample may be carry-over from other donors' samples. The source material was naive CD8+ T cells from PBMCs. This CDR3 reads CASSRPVFQETQYF. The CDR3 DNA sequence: TGTGCCAGCAGCCGACCTGTTTTCCAAGAGACCCAGTACTTC.